The rows below give T cell receptor beta chains drawn from one sample of a study of vaccination effects on CD4 cells after COVID-19. These TCRs are of unknown antigen specificity. The data were produced by immunoSEQ multiplex PCR, yet TCRdb's version contains in-frame clones alone and is incomplete. The table records around 24,000 clones, around 70% of them present only once. Sequenced material: CD4+ T cells from PBMCs cultured with SARS-CoV-2 spike peptides, taken before COVID-19 vaccination. Receptors originate from a human donor who received a COVID-19 vaccine. The CDR3 runs from the conserved cysteine through the conserved F or W. The order of the fields is D gene, V gene, clone size, J gene, CDR3 protein, CDR3 DNA. The D gene is left open where the match is weak. Size is stated for part of the rows, as once, few or many counts, or as a class when the clone is expanded.

d_gene: TRBD2
v_gene: TRBV9
abundance: -
j_gene: TRBJ2-2
CDR3aa: CASSVGLAGGIYTGELFF
CDR3nt: TGTGCCAGCAGCGTTGGACTAGCGGGGGGGATTTACACCGGGGAGCTGTTTTTT

d_gene: -
v_gene: TRBV7-2
abundance: -
j_gene: TRBJ2-1
CDR3aa: CASSSPSPSSSYNEQFF
CDR3nt: TGTGCCAGCAGCTCCCCTTCCCCGTCGAGCTCCTACAATGAGCAGTTCTTC

d_gene: -
v_gene: TRBV12-3/TRBV12-4
abundance: -
j_gene: TRBJ1-5
CDR3aa: CASSLTTGQPQHF
CDR3nt: TGTGCCAGCAGCCTTACTACAGGTCAGCCCCAGCATTTT

d_gene: -
v_gene: TRBV24-1
abundance: -
j_gene: TRBJ1-2
CDR3aa: CATSEANPPPYTF
CDR3nt: TGTGCCACCAGTGAAGCGAACCCACCCCCCTACACCTTC

d_gene: TRBD2
v_gene: TRBV6-2/TRBV6-3
abundance: -
j_gene: TRBJ2-7
CDR3aa: CASSSGSGTTYEQYF
CDR3nt: TGTGCCAGCAGTTCCGGATCCGGGACTACCTACGAGCAGTACTTC

d_gene: -
v_gene: TRBV24-1
abundance: -
j_gene: TRBJ2-6
CDR3aa: CATSDSLLSGANVLTF
CDR3nt: TGTGCCACCAGTGATTCACTATTGTCTGGGGCCAACGTCCTGACTTTC

d_gene: TRBD1
v_gene: TRBV13
abundance: -
j_gene: TRBJ1-2
CDR3aa: CASSPTGQGKGYTF
CDR3nt: TGTGCCAGCAGCCCTACGGGACAGGGTAAGGGCTACACCTTC

d_gene: -
v_gene: TRBV3-1/TRBV3-2
abundance: -
j_gene: TRBJ2-2
CDR3aa: CASSQDAWGADTGELFF
CDR3nt: TGTGCCAGCAGCCAAGATGCGTGGGGGGCGGACACCGGGGAGCTGTTTTTT

d_gene: TRBD1
v_gene: TRBV18
abundance: -
j_gene: TRBJ2-7
CDR3aa: CASSPRDREKQYF
CDR3nt: TGTGCCAGCTCACCCCGGGACAGGGAGAAGCAGTACTTC

d_gene: -
v_gene: TRBV14
abundance: -
j_gene: TRBJ2-5
CDR3aa: CASSQALVSAQYF
CDR3nt: TGTGCCAGCAGCCAGGCACTAGTATCGGCCCAGTACTTC

d_gene: TRBD1
v_gene: TRBV6-1
abundance: -
j_gene: TRBJ2-7
CDR3aa: CASSVTGKYTGAYEQYF
CDR3nt: TGTGCCAGCAGTGTGACAGGGAAATATACTGGGGCCTACGAGCAGTACTTC

d_gene: TRBD1
v_gene: TRBV10-3
abundance: -
j_gene: TRBJ2-2
CDR3aa: CAISDRAAAGELFF
CDR3nt: TGTGCCATCAGCGACAGGGCCGCGGCCGGGGAGCTGTTTTTT

d_gene: TRBD1
v_gene: TRBV2
abundance: -
j_gene: TRBJ1-1
CDR3aa: CASSNRGRNTEAFF
CDR3nt: TGTGCCAGCAGCAACAGGGGCCGGAACACTGAAGCTTTCTTT

d_gene: -
v_gene: TRBV4-1
abundance: -
j_gene: TRBJ1-2
CDR3aa: CASSQGGGSGIGYTF
CDR3nt: TGCGCCAGCAGCCAGGGGGGAGGTAGTGGGATTGGCTACACCTTC

d_gene: TRBD2
v_gene: TRBV15
abundance: -
j_gene: TRBJ2-3
CDR3aa: CATSRRLALLSTDTQYF
CDR3nt: TGTGCCACCAGCAGACGACTAGCACTTCTAAGCACAGATACGCAGTATTTT

d_gene: TRBD2
v_gene: TRBV5-4
abundance: -
j_gene: TRBJ2-1
CDR3aa: CASSLRLAGGSNEQFF
CDR3nt: TGTGCCAGCAGCTTGCGACTAGCGGGGGGTTCGAATGAGCAGTTCTTC

d_gene: TRBD2
v_gene: TRBV5-5
abundance: few
j_gene: TRBJ2-7
CDR3aa: CASAIGGLASYEQYF
CDR3nt: TGTGCCAGCGCGATTGGGGGACTAGCGTCTTACGAGCAGTACTTC

d_gene: -
v_gene: TRBV9
abundance: few
j_gene: TRBJ2-2
CDR3aa: CASSIGTVNTGELFF
CDR3nt: TGTGCCAGCTCTATTGGGACGGTGAACACCGGGGAGCTGTTTTTT

d_gene: TRBD1
v_gene: TRBV3-1/TRBV3-2
abundance: -
j_gene: TRBJ2-7
CDR3aa: CASSQGRARDRGFGETYEQYF
CDR3nt: TGTGCCAGCAGCCAAGGAAGGGCGCGGGACAGGGGGTTTGGAGAAACCTACGAGCAGTACTTC

d_gene: -
v_gene: TRBV5-1
abundance: -
j_gene: TRBJ1-6
CDR3aa: CASSLDGSSNSPLHF
CDR3nt: TGCGCCAGCAGCTTGGACGGGAGCTCTAATTCACCCCTCCACTTT

d_gene: -
v_gene: TRBV5-4
abundance: -
j_gene: TRBJ2-1
CDR3aa: CASSDGAGYNEQFF
CDR3nt: TGTGCCAGCAGCGATGGGGCGGGCTACAATGAGCAGTTCTTC

d_gene: TRBD1
v_gene: TRBV24-1
abundance: -
j_gene: TRBJ2-7
CDR3aa: CATSDDGEQGKQYF
CDR3nt: TGTGCCACCAGTGATGACGGTGAACAGGGGAAGCAGTACTTC

d_gene: TRBD1
v_gene: TRBV28
abundance: few
j_gene: TRBJ2-7
CDR3aa: CASSSSGTGSYEQYF
CDR3nt: TGTGCCAGCAGTTCATCCGGGACAGGGAGCTACGAGCAGTACTTC

d_gene: -
v_gene: TRBV2
abundance: -
j_gene: TRBJ1-5
CDR3aa: CASSGLGASNQPQHF
CDR3nt: TGTGCCAGCAGTGGGCTTGGGGCCTCCAATCAGCCCCAGCATTTT

d_gene: TRBD2
v_gene: TRBV5-4
abundance: -
j_gene: TRBJ2-1
CDR3aa: CASSLGTSGSYNEQFF
CDR3nt: TGTGCCAGCAGCCTGGGGACTAGCGGGAGCTACAATGAGCAGTTCTTC

d_gene: TRBD1
v_gene: TRBV19
abundance: -
j_gene: TRBJ1-5
CDR3aa: CASSKLGTGGQPQHF
CDR3nt: TGTGCCAGTAGTAAACTAGGGACAGGAGGACAGCCCCAGCATTTT

d_gene: TRBD2
v_gene: TRBV27
abundance: -
j_gene: TRBJ2-1
CDR3aa: CASSYEREYNEQFF
CDR3nt: TGTGCCAGCAGTTACGAGCGGGAGTACAATGAGCAGTTCTTC

d_gene: TRBD1
v_gene: TRBV19
abundance: -
j_gene: TRBJ2-7
CDR3aa: CASGRTGNYEQYF
CDR3nt: TGTGCCAGTGGACGGACAGGGAACTACGAGCAGTACTTC

d_gene: -
v_gene: TRBV11-2
abundance: -
j_gene: TRBJ2-3
CDR3aa: CASSSYRGGGLNTQYF
CDR3nt: TGTGCCAGCAGCTCCTACAGGGGAGGAGGCCTTAATACGCAGTATTTT

d_gene: TRBD1
v_gene: TRBV11-2
abundance: -
j_gene: TRBJ1-2
CDR3aa: CASSPGRGRNYGYTF
CDR3nt: TGTGCCAGCAGCCCAGGCAGGGGGCGAAACTATGGCTACACCTTC

d_gene: TRBD1
v_gene: TRBV4-1
abundance: once
j_gene: TRBJ2-2
CDR3aa: CASRGQSVTFTGELFF
CDR3nt: TGCGCCAGCAGGGGACAGTCCGTTACGTTTACCGGGGAGCTGTTTTTT

d_gene: TRBD2
v_gene: TRBV2
abundance: few
j_gene: TRBJ2-7
CDR3aa: CASSEATSGGAQHEQYF
CDR3nt: TGTGCCAGCAGTGAAGCCACTAGCGGGGGGGCCCAGCACGAGCAGTACTTC

d_gene: -
v_gene: TRBV4-2
abundance: -
j_gene: TRBJ1-2
CDR3aa: CASSQEARSGGYTF
CDR3nt: TGTGCCAGCAGCCAAGAGGCCCGCTCTGGTGGCTACACCTTC

d_gene: -
v_gene: TRBV11-2
abundance: few
j_gene: TRBJ2-1
CDR3aa: CASSLAIYNEQFF
CDR3nt: TGTGCCAGCAGCTTAGCCATCTACAATGAGCAGTTCTTC

d_gene: -
v_gene: TRBV5-1
abundance: -
j_gene: TRBJ1-5
CDR3aa: CASSIGGPSGSNQPQHF
CDR3nt: TGCGCCAGCTCCATAGGGGGGCCCTCGGGGAGCAATCAGCCCCAGCATTTT

d_gene: -
v_gene: TRBV6-1
abundance: -
j_gene: TRBJ1-1
CDR3aa: CASSEAVGMGAFF
CDR3nt: TGTGCCAGCAGTGAAGCGGTGGGAATGGGGGCTTTCTTT

d_gene: -
v_gene: TRBV19
abundance: -
j_gene: TRBJ1-2
CDR3aa: CASSIKSQAIYGYTF
CDR3nt: TGTGCCAGTAGTATTAAGTCACAGGCCATCTATGGCTACACCTTC

d_gene: -
v_gene: TRBV3-1/TRBV3-2
abundance: few
j_gene: TRBJ2-2
CDR3aa: CASSQPNTGELFF
CDR3nt: TGTGCCAGCAGCCAACCGAACACCGGGGAGCTGTTTTTT

d_gene: -
v_gene: TRBV29-1
abundance: -
j_gene: TRBJ2-1
CDR3aa: CSVVKGSSYNEQFF
CDR3nt: TGCAGCGTTGTTAAGGGGAGCTCCTACAATGAGCAGTTCTTC

d_gene: TRBD1
v_gene: TRBV9
abundance: -
j_gene: TRBJ1-5
CDR3aa: CASSVGYQDRGDQPQHF
CDR3nt: TGTGCCAGCAGCGTAGGCTACCAGGACAGGGGGGATCAGCCCCAGCATTTT

d_gene: TRBD2
v_gene: TRBV12-3/TRBV12-4
abundance: -
j_gene: TRBJ2-7
CDR3aa: CASSFAGVLGF
CDR3nt: TGTGCCAGCAGTTTCGCGGGAGTATTGGGTTTC

d_gene: TRBD2
v_gene: TRBV5-1
abundance: -
j_gene: TRBJ2-1
CDR3aa: CASSGLAAVDEQFF
CDR3nt: TGCGCCAGCAGTGGACTAGCCGCGGTAGATGAGCAGTTCTTC

d_gene: -
v_gene: TRBV25-1
abundance: few
j_gene: TRBJ1-2
CDR3aa: CASSEGRNSYGYTF
CDR3nt: TGTGCCAGCAGTGAAGGCAGAAACTCCTATGGCTACACCTTC

d_gene: -
v_gene: TRBV5-4
abundance: few
j_gene: TRBJ2-1
CDR3aa: CASGSGDHYNEQFF
CDR3nt: TGTGCCAGCGGGTCGGGGGACCACTACAATGAGCAGTTCTTC

d_gene: -
v_gene: TRBV3-1/TRBV3-2
abundance: -
j_gene: TRBJ2-1
CDR3aa: CASSRTTSYEQFF
CDR3nt: TGTGCCAGCAGCCGAACGACTAGTTATGAGCAGTTCTTC

d_gene: TRBD2
v_gene: TRBV2
abundance: -
j_gene: TRBJ2-1
CDR3aa: CASSLLAGRDEQFF
CDR3nt: TGTGCCAGCAGTCTTCTAGCGGGGAGGGATGAGCAGTTCTTC

d_gene: TRBD2
v_gene: TRBV27
abundance: -
j_gene: TRBJ2-7
CDR3aa: CASSLWTRGPYEQYF
CDR3nt: TGTGCCAGCAGTTTGTGGACTAGAGGTCCCTACGAGCAGTACTTC

d_gene: -
v_gene: TRBV5-4
abundance: -
j_gene: TRBJ2-1
CDR3aa: CASSLVDNEQFF
CDR3nt: TGTGCCAGCAGCTTGGTGGACAATGAGCAGTTCTTC

d_gene: TRBD2
v_gene: TRBV7-2
abundance: -
j_gene: TRBJ2-3
CDR3aa: CASSLAGVIDTQYF
CDR3nt: TGTGCCAGCAGTCTAGCGGGAGTAATAGATACGCAGTATTTT

d_gene: -
v_gene: TRBV6-6
abundance: -
j_gene: TRBJ1-1
CDR3aa: CATRWGRDTEAFF
CDR3nt: TGTGCCACCAGGTGGGGCAGAGACACTGAAGCTTTCTTT

d_gene: TRBD2
v_gene: TRBV5-4
abundance: few
j_gene: TRBJ2-5
CDR3aa: CASSSSGGAWETQYF
CDR3nt: TGTGCCAGCAGTTCCAGCGGGGGGGCCTGGGAGACCCAGTACTTC

d_gene: -
v_gene: TRBV14
abundance: few
j_gene: TRBJ1-2
CDR3aa: CASSTGTNYGYTF
CDR3nt: TGTGCCAGCAGCACCGGGACAAACTATGGCTACACCTTC